This TCR beta chain was retrieved from a study of cytomegalovirus exposure and HLA in healthy donors. The PCR made use of 60 Vbeta and 13 Jbeta primers. Repertoires were generated with immunoSEQ multiplex PCR, while TCRdb's copy carries only in-frame clones and drops some. The table has about 130,000 clones, roughly a sixth seen once; the top ten hold around 2.6%. V trimming: 5 bases; J trimming: 4 bases; junction bases outside the gene matches: 7. The germline V gene encodes CDR1 SGHVS and CDR2 FQNEAQ. This CDR3 has 16 amino acids. The sequence was collected from a female donor in good health and CMV-seropositive. The rearrangement uses TRBV7-8 and TRBJ2-7; TRBD2 matches at 14 bases. Sequences were obtained from PBMCs. The CDR3 coding sequence is TGTGCCAGCAGCCTGGGGACTAGCGGGAGTTGGTACGAGCAGTACTTC. This encodes CASSLGTSGSWYEQYF.